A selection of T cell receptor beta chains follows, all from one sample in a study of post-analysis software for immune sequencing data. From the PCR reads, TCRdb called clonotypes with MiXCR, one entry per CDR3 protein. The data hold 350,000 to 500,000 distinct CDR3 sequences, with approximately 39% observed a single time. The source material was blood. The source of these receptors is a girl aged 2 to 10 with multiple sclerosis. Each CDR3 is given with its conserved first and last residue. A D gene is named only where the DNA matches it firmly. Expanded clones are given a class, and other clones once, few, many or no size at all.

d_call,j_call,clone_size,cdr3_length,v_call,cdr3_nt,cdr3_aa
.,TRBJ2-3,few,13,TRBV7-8,TGTGCCAGCAGCTTAGTCGGACCTAACAGGGCGTATTTT,CASSLVGPNRAYF
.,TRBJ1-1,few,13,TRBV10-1,TGCGCCAGCAGTGAGTCGGGCAGCACTGAAGCTTTCTTT,CASSESGSTEAFF
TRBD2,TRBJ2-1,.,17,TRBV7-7,TGTGCCAGCAGCTTAGATGGCCCTAGCGGGGGGGACAATGAGCAGTTCTTC,CASSLDGPSGGDNEQFF
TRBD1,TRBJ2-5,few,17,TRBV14,TGTGCCAGCAGCCAGAGGAGAACAGGGGCTCCAAAAGAGACCCAGTACTTC,CASSQRRTGAPKETQYF
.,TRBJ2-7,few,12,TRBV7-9,TGTGCCAGCAGCCCTTCTCCATTCGAGCAGTACTTC,CASSPSPFEQYF
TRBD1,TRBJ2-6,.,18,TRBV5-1,TGCGCCAGCAGCTCTGGACAGGGTGGGAGCTCTGGGGCCAACGTCCTGACTTTC,CASSSGQGGSSGANVLTF
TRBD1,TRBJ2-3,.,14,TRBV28,TGTGCCAGCAGTTCTGGACAGGGGCAAGATACGCAGTATTTT,CASSSGQGQDTQYF
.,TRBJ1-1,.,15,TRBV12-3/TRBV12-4,TGTGCCAGCAGTTCCCGGACAGCCTTGAACACTGAAGCTTTCTTT,CASSSRTALNTEAFF
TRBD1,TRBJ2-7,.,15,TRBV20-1,TGCAGTGCTAGACCCTTGACAGGGATGGCCTACGAGCAGTACTTC,CSARPLTGMAYEQYF
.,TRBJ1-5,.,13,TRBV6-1,TGTGCCAGCAGTGAAAAGGGCAATCAGCCCCAGCATTTT,CASSEKGNQPQHF
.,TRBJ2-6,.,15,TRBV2,TGTGCCAGCAGATTAATCAGCTCTGGGGCCAACGTCCTGACTTTC,CASRLISSGANVLTF
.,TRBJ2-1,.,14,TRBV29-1,TGCAGCGTTAGTAGGAAGGAGGCCTACAATGAGCAGTTCTTC,CSVSRKEAYNEQFF
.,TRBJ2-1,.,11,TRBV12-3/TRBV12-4,TGTGCCAGCAGTTTTACGGGTGAGCAGTTCTTC,CASSFTGEQFF
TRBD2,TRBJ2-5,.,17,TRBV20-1,TGCAGTGCTAGTAGCTCAGCGGGGGGCCCCGGTGGCGAGACCCAGTACTTC,CSASSSAGGPGGETQYF
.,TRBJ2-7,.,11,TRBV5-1,TGCGCCAGCAGCATAGGGTTCGAGCAGTACTTC,CASSIGFEQYF
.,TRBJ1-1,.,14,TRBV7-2,TGTGCCAGCAGCTTAGCTTACGTCAACACTGAAGCTTTCTTT,CASSLAYVNTEAFF
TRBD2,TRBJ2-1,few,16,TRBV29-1,TGCAGCGTTGAAGGAACCGGGACTAGCGGGAGGGTAGAGCAGTTCTTC,CSVEGTGTSGRVEQFF
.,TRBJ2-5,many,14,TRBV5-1,TGCGCCAGCAGCTTCGGGGGCACTCAAGAGACCCAGTACTTC,CASSFGGTQETQYF
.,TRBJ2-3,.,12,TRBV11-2,TGTGCCAGCAGCGACGGGCCAGATACGCAGTATTTT,CASSDGPDTQYF
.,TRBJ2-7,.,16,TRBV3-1,TGTGCCAGCAGCCAAACCACCTGGACGGAATCCTACGAGCAGTACTTC,CASSQTTWTESYEQYF
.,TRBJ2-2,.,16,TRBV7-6,TGTGCCAGCAGCCCGATGGACAACGCGAACACCGGGGAGCTGTTTTTT,CASSPMDNANTGELFF
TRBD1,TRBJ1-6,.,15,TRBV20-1,TGCAGTGCTAGATGGACAGGGGCCAAGAATTCACCCCTCCACTTT,CSARWTGAKNSPLHF
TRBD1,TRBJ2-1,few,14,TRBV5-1,TGCGCCAGCAGCTTGACAGGGGGCATCGATGAGCAGTTCTTC,CASSLTGGIDEQFF
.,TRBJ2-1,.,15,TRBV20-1,TGCAGCGCTAGAGGTCCCGGAAGCTCCTACAATGAGCAGTTCTTC,CSARGPGSSYNEQFF
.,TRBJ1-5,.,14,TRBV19,TGTGCCAGTGCCTGCCGGTTCTGCAATCAGCCCCAGCATTTT,CASACRFCNQPQHF
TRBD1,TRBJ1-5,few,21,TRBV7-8,TGTGCCAGCAGCTTAGTTTCAGCGGACAGGGGGCGGGCGTGGAGCAATCAGCCCCAGCATTTT,CASSLVSADRGRAWSNQPQHF